Below, 22 T cell receptor beta chains from the same sample are listed, as sequenced in a study of blood T cell repertoires in COVID-19 (dated by TCRdb to 2020 to 2021). The method behind the library was the immunoSEQ multiplex PCR assay. Not all clones reach the TCRdb copy of this immuneACCESS table, which keeps in-frame sequences only. Checked studies attribute under half of the gap to unresolved V genes and leave the rest unexplained. The sample profile shows a few hundred thousand clones; around 87% of them were found once. Of the sample, more than 6.5% falls within the top ten clones. Sequenced input: peripheral blood. Receptor source: a woman in her seventies with active or convalescent COVID-19.

The chain has TRBV13 and TRBJ2-7; tentative D call: TRBD1 (5 bases). The CDR3 is 12 amino acids. Germline assignment: CDR1 PRHDT and CDR2 FYEKMQ (reference sequence). Trimming took 5 bases from V and 4 from J, leaving 9 bases between them. The CDR3 nucleotides read TGTGCCAGCAGCGCCCGACAGTACGAGCAGTACTTC. Residues: CASSARQYEQYF.

This clone was seen once. The CDR3 loop is CASSPVEEVSYGYTF. In DNA form, the CDR3 reads TGTGCCAGCAGCCCAGTGGAGGAGGTTAGCTATGGCTACACCTTC. The chain carries TRBV5-4 and TRBJ1-2; unclear D gene. CDR1 and CDR2 from the germline V gene are SGHNT and YYREEE (reference sequence). This CDR3 has 15 amino acids. Trimming pared 4 bases from V and 4 bases from J, leaving 17 bases between. Full variable domain (missing parts from reference TRBV5-4 and TRBJ1-2): ETGVTQSPTHLIKTRGQQVTLRCSSQSGHNTVSWYQQALGQGPQFIFQYYREEENGRGNFPPRFSGLQFPNYSSELNVNALELDDSALYLCASSPVEEVSYGYTFGSGTRLTVV.

The chain uses TRBV6-5 and TRBJ1-6, with D perhaps matching TRBD1 (6 bases). The germline CDR1 and CDR2 sequences are MNHEY and SVGAGI. V was shortened by 7 bases and J by 1 base, with 11 bases between the two germline ends. CDR3 length: 15 amino acids. This CDR3 reads CASTPRGSYNSPLHF. CDR3 nucleotides: TGTGCCAGCACCCCGAGGGGGTCCTATAATTCACCCCTCCACTTT.

The V gene is TRBV19, the J gene TRBJ1-6; D unclear. Trimming took off 2 bases at V and 5 bases at J, with 10 bases between the two ends. In germline, CDR1 is LNHDA, CDR2 SQIVND (reference sequence). There are 15 residues in the CDR3. The CDR3: CASSILAGDNSPLHF. The CDR3 bases are TGTGCCAGTAGTATACTAGCGGGAGATAATTCACCCCTCCACTTT.

The chain is built from TRBV27 and TRBJ1-2, with 12 bases aligning to TRBD1. V was clipped by 7 bases and J by 8 bases; unmatched bases: 14. The CDR3 consists of 16 residues. Germline V gives CDR1 MNHEY, CDR2 SMNVEV (reference sequence). CDR3 bases: TGTGCCAGCAAGGGACAGGGGGCAAAATACAGTAGGGGCTACACCTTC. Translation: CASKGQGAKYSRGYTF.

The chain combines TRBV18 with TRBJ2-4, with TRBD1 matching over 7 bases. The length of the CDR3 is 13 residues. Germline CDR1 is KGHSH and CDR2 is LQKENI. V was pared by 6 bases and J by 5 bases, with 4 bases of the junction left unmatched. The CDR3 protein is CASSPQGENIQYF. The CDR3 coding sequence is TGTGCCAGCTCGCCCCAGGGGGAAAACATTCAGTACTTC.

The chain uses TRBV7-2 and TRBJ1-1; D ambiguous. Germline V lookup: CDR1 SGHTA, CDR2 FQGNSA. The V end was cut by 5 bases, the J end by 0 bases, with 13 bases between. CDR3 length: 15 residues. This chain's CDR3 is CASSLSHTVNTEAFF. The CDR3 DNA is TGTGCCAGCAGCCTGTCGCACACAGTGAACACTGAAGCTTTCTTT.

The chain joins TRBV5-6 to TRBJ2-3; no clear D gene. Germline CDR1 SGHDT, CDR2 YYEEEE. The V gene lost 4 bases and the J gene lost 3 bases, with 12 bases spanning the gap. The CDR3 extends over 14 amino acids. The CDR3 DNA is TGTGCCAGCAGCCGCAAGTCAGGTACAGATACGCAGTATTTT. This sequence encodes CASSRKSGTDTQYF.

The genes are TRBV2 and TRBJ2-5; 11 bases map to TRBD1. Unmatched junction bases numbered 9, after V lost 7 bases and J lost 5 bases. Per germline, CDR1 SNHLY and CDR2 FYNNEI. This CDR3 is 15 amino acids long. CDR3 in DNA: TGTGCCAGCACCAAAGGGACAGGGGGTAGGGAGACCCAGTACTTC. Translated, it gives CASTKGTGGRETQYF.

J is TRBJ1-2 and V is TRBV29-1; perhaps TRBD1 as D (5 bases). V lost 6 bases and J 4 bases, leaving 12 bases between the germline ends. The CDR3 covers 12 residues. The germline V gene has CDR1 SQVTM and CDR2 ANQGSEA. DNA of the CDR3: TGCAGCGTAGCGTGGGGCCTCTATGGCTACACCTTC. It translates to CSVAWGLYGYTF.

V gene TRBV20-1 combines with J gene TRBJ1-5; D gene uncertain. The CDR3 spans 14 residues. Germline CDR1 and CDR2: DFQATT and SNEGSKA (reference sequence). V gave up 3 bases and J gave up 1 base, with 10 bases separating them. The CDR3 reads CSASTGSSNQPQHF. The CDR3, as DNA: TGCAGTGCTAGTACCGGGAGCAGCAATCAGCCCCAGCATTTT.

Only one count was recorded for this clone. The rearrangement uses TRBV27 and TRBJ1-1, with a possible D match to TRBD1 (6 bases). The germline CDR1 and CDR2 sequences are MNHEY and SMNVEV (reference sequence). Trimming stripped 8 bases from V and 4 bases from J, with 14 bases between. CDR3 length equals 13 residues. The CDR3, as DNA: TGTGCCAGCGTACTAACAGGGACCACTGAAGCTTTCTTT. Its protein product is CASVLTGTTEAFF.

J is TRBJ1-2 and V is TRBV2; D is possibly TRBD1 (6 bases). In germline, CDR1 is SNHLY, CDR2 FYNNEI. With 8 bases removed from V and 1 base from J, the gap between germline ends came to 14 bases. This CDR3 has 14 amino acids. The CDR3 nucleotides are TGTGCCAGCTACCGGGACACCGTTAACTATGGCTACACCTTC. Translation: CASYRDTVNYGYTF.

Comments on this clone: Other DNA variants within this sample encode the same CDR3. This chain connects TRBV9 to TRBJ1-5; TRBD1 matches 7 bases. J gave up 3 bases and V 5 bases, and 5 bases lay outside the gene matches. Germline loops: CDR1 SGDLS, CDR2 YYNGEE. CDR3 length: 14 residues. In nucleotides, the CDR3 is TGTGCCAGCAGTAAGGGACAGCTCAATCAGCCCCAGCATTTT. Translating it yields CASSKGQLNQPQHF.

This clone showed up just once. This chain links TRBV2 with TRBJ2-5; TRBD1 matches at 8 bases. The CDR3 spans 14 residues. The germline V gene encodes CDR1 SNHLY and CDR2 FYNNEI. Trimming took 8 bases from V and 1 from J; bases not matched to a gene: 6. CDR3 amino acids: CASCRDRSQETQYF. The CDR3 bases are TGTGCCAGCTGCCGGGACAGGAGCCAAGAGACCCAGTACTTC. Full variable domain (outside the CDR3, taken from reference TRBV2 and TRBJ2-5): EPEVTQTPSHQVTQMGQEVILRCVPISNHLYFYWYRQILGQKVEFLVSFYNNEISEKSEIFDDQFSVERPDGSNFTLKIRSTKLEDSAMYFCASCRDRSQETQYFGPGTRLLVL.

This clone was detected a few times. The chain carries TRBV19 and TRBJ1-2; TRBD1 might be the D (5 bases). The germline V gene encodes CDR1 LNHDA and CDR2 SQIVND (reference sequence). Trimming shortened V by 7 bases and J by 8 bases, and 23 bases separated the two germline ends. The CDR3 sequence is 15 residues long. Written as DNA, the CDR3 is TGTGCCAGTAAGCCCGGTGCGGGGCCAGAGGGCGGCTACACCTTC. Translation: CASKPGAGPEGGYTF.

The chain couples TRBV15 to TRBJ1-1; 7 bases agree with TRBD1. Germline V gene sequence: CDR1 LNHNV, CDR2 YYDKDF (reference sequence). V gave up 7 bases and J gave up 4 bases; unmatched junction bases: 6. The CDR3 spans 13 residues. The CDR3 DNA reads as TGTGCCACCACCCCTAAGGGGGCCACTGAAGCTTTCTTT. This translates into CATTPKGATEAFF.

The chain joins TRBV6-5 to TRBJ2-3; 7 nucleotides align to TRBD2. CDR3 length: 15 amino acids. In germline, CDR1 is MNHEY, CDR2 SVGAGI. With V trimmed by 4 bases and J by 3 bases, 7 bases remained unmatched. CDR3 residues: CASSSSGTKTDTQYF. In DNA form, the CDR3 reads TGTGCCAGCAGTTCATCCGGGACTAAAACAGATACGCAGTATTTT.

This rearrangement joins TRBV15 to TRBJ1-2, with D unclear. V lost 4 bases and J lost 1, with 7 bases in between. Germline CDR1 and CDR2: LNHNV and YYDKDF (reference sequence). This CDR3 spans 13 amino acids. The CDR3 nucleotides read TGTGCCACCAGCATCCGACTTAACTATGGCTACACCTTC. It specifies CATSIRLNYGYTF.

This clone was detected once. The genes are TRBV6-5 and TRBJ1-1; D perhaps matches TRBD1 (6 bases). Trimming pared 8 bases from V and 7 bases from J, leaving 17 bases between. The CDR3 is made up of 13 amino acids. Germline CDR1 is MNHEY and CDR2 is SVGAGI. The CDR3: CASLDRPVGEAFF. Here the CDR3 DNA reads TGTGCCAGCCTTGACAGGCCCGTAGGTGAAGCTTTCTTT.

The V gene is TRBV18, the J gene TRBJ2-3; 8 nucleotides agree with TRBD2. Trimming removed 0 bases from V and 1 base from J; junction bases left unmatched: 6. The CDR3 sequence is 17 residues long. CDR1 KGHSH and CDR2 LQKENI come from the germline V gene. CDR3 amino acids: CASSPPGKRGRTDTQYF. The CDR3 region has the DNA TGTGCCAGCTCACCACCCGGGAAGCGGGGGCGCACAGATACGCAGTATTTT.

The chain carries TRBV5-1 and TRBJ2-2; 9 bases are shared with TRBD1. Losses at the gene ends were 1 base for V and 1 base for J; bases not matched to a gene: 2. Per germline, CDR1 SGHRS and CDR2 YFSETQ. This CDR3 region has 16 residues. The CDR3 DNA follows: TGCGCCAGCAGCTTGACGGGACAGGGGAACACCGGGGAGCTGTTTTTT. Protein: CASSLTGQGNTGELFF.